A selection of T cell receptor beta chains follows, all from one sample in a study of shared clonotypes between healthy human individuals. Sequencing used immunoSEQ multiplex PCR; TCRdb keeps in-frame clones, though not all of them. The table includes about 2.1 million clones, 90% to 95% detected once. The sequenced sample consisted of naive CD8+ T cells from PBMCs. Source of these receptors: a young man in good health. Some clones in this sample may be carry-over from other donors' samples. CDR3s include the opening cysteine and the closing phenylalanine or tryptophan. D genes are given only for firm matches. Clone size is given for some rows only: seen once, a few or many times, or a class if the clone is expanded.

V gene	clone size	D gene	J gene	CDR3 protein	CDR3 DNA
TRBV19	.	.	TRBJ1-2	CASSAPGRNYGYTF	TGTGCCAGTAGTGCACCGGGACGGAACTATGGCTACACCTTC
TRBV9	.	TRBD1	TRBJ2-2	CASSVVGYRGHTGELFF	TGTGCCAGCAGCGTAGTGGGTTACAGGGGGCACACCGGGGAGCTGTTTTTT
TRBV27	.	TRBD2	TRBJ2-7	CASSAQQITSGPYYEQYF	TGTGCCAGCAGTGCACAACAAATTACTAGCGGGCCTTACTACGAGCAGTACTTC
TRBV9	.	.	TRBJ1-1	CASSVGGRPNTEAFF	TGTGCCAGCAGCGTAGGAGGGAGACCTAACACTGAAGCTTTCTTT
TRBV4-1	.	.	TRBJ2-3	CASSQAKGGDTQYF	TGCGCCAGCAGCCAAGCTAAAGGCGGAGATACGCAGTATTTT
TRBV27	once	.	TRBJ2-6	CASSLAGPSTGANVLTF	TGTGCCAGCAGTTTAGCAGGACCCTCCACTGGGGCCAACGTCCTGACTTTC
TRBV19	once	TRBD2	TRBJ2-3	CASSIKYSGSTDTQYF	TGTGCCAGTAGTATCAAATATAGCGGGAGCACAGATACGCAGTATTTT
TRBV4-3	once	.	TRBJ2-3	CASSQGTSTDTQYF	TGCGCCAGCAGCCAAGGTACTAGCACAGATACGCAGTATTTT
TRBV27	.	.	TRBJ1-3	CASSLHRRGAGNTIYF	TGTGCCAGCAGTTTACATCGGCGAGGGGCTGGAAACACCATATATTTT
TRBV9	once	TRBD1	TRBJ2-2	CASSAKPPGYTGGNTGELFF	TGTGCCAGCAGCGCCAAACCGCCGGGCTATACAGGGGGGAACACCGGGGAGCTGTTTTTT
TRBV2	.	.	TRBJ1-1	CASSDSGHRGGTEAFF	TGTGCCAGCAGTGACTCGGGACACCGGGGGGGCACTGAAGCTTTCTTT
TRBV2	.	.	TRBJ2-7	CASSVYGSSGYEQYF	TGTGCCAGCAGTGTTTATGGGTCGTCGGGCTACGAGCAGTACTTC
TRBV10-3	once	.	TRBJ2-7	CAISGGAGSYEQYF	TGTGCCATCAGTGGGGGGGCGGGATCCTACGAGCAGTACTTC
TRBV6-5	.	.	TRBJ2-7	CASSYSGLAYEQYF	TGTGCCAGCAGTTACTCGGGACTGGCCTACGAGCAGTACTTC
TRBV2	.	TRBD2	TRBJ2-7	CASMEGGLAYEQYF	TGTGCCAGCATGGAGGGGGGACTAGCCTACGAGCAGTACTTC
TRBV6-5	.	TRBD1	TRBJ2-7	CASSYLLRQGIYEQYF	TGTGCCAGCAGTTATCTTCTGAGACAGGGGATCTACGAGCAGTACTTC
TRBV2	.	TRBD2	TRBJ2-1	CASSGPRTSGSHEQFF	TGTGCCAGCAGCGGACCGAGGACTAGCGGGAGCCATGAGCAGTTCTTC
TRBV4-1	.	.	TRBJ1-1	CASRGGLQGEAFF	TGCGCCAGCAGGGGGGGGTTACAGGGTGAAGCTTTCTTT
TRBV28	.	.	TRBJ1-1	CASSFLSRGAEAFF	TGTGCCAGCAGTTTCCTCTCCAGAGGGGCTGAAGCTTTCTTT
TRBV5-1	.	TRBD1	TRBJ2-1	CASSLAATGVGYNEQFF	TGCGCCAGCAGCTTGGCAGCGACAGGGGTAGGCTACAATGAGCAGTTCTTC
TRBV9	.	.	TRBJ2-7	CASSPGLEGYEQYF	TGTGCCAGCAGCCCTGGACTGGAGGGATACGAGCAGTACTTC
TRBV9	.	.	TRBJ2-1	CASSVEAAYLQFF	TGTGCCAGCAGCGTAGAGGCAGCATACTTGCAGTTCTTC
TRBV20-1	.	TRBD1	TRBJ1-2	CSAKGAGTF	TGCAGTGCTAAGGGGGCGGGCACCTTC
TRBV11-2	.	.	TRBJ2-7	CATKRKDSSYEQYF	TGTGCCACCAAACGGAAGGACAGCTCCTACGAGCAGTACTTC
TRBV2	.	TRBD1	TRBJ1-2	CASSEGQGWYGYTF	TGTGCCAGCAGTGAAGGACAGGGTTGGTATGGCTACACCTTC
TRBV27	.	.	TRBJ1-1	CASSLRASRAEAFF	TGTGCCAGCAGTTTAAGAGCGTCGAGGGCTGAAGCTTTCTTT
TRBV27	.	TRBD2	TRBJ2-1	CASGLAGLYEQFF	TGTGCCAGCGGACTAGCGGGACTATATGAGCAGTTCTTC
TRBV23-1	.	.	TRBJ2-5	CASSQGYASEEETQYF	TGCGCCAGCAGTCAAGGGTATGCCTCGGAGGAAGAGACCCAGTACTTC
TRBV4-1	.	.	TRBJ1-1	CASSQDERQGYLNTEAFF	TGCGCCAGCAGCCAAGATGAAAGGCAGGGGTACTTGAACACTGAAGCTTTCTTT
TRBV28	once	.	TRBJ1-5	CASSFREGSGQPQHF	TGTGCCAGCAGTTTTCGAGAGGGGTCGGGTCAGCCCCAGCATTTT
TRBV4-1	.	.	TRBJ2-7	CASSHDRAYEQYF	TGCGCCAGCAGCCACGACAGAGCCTACGAGCAGTACTTC
TRBV4-1	.	.	TRBJ2-2	CASSQERRAIGELFF	TGCGCCAGCAGCCAAGAGAGGAGGGCCATCGGGGAGCTGTTTTTT
TRBV7-6	.	.	TRBJ1-2	CASSLGRQGRFETNYGYTF	TGTGCCAGCAGCCTAGGACGCCAGGGACGTTTTGAGACTAACTATGGCTACACCTTC
TRBV6-6	.	.	TRBJ1-5	CASRDKWVSNQPQHF	TGTGCCAGCAGGGACAAATGGGTTAGCAATCAGCCCCAGCATTTT
TRBV27	.	.	TRBJ1-5	CASSLFVDQPQHF	TGTGCCAGCAGTTTATTTGTGGATCAGCCCCAGCATTTT
TRBV19	.	.	TRBJ2-7	CASSTSGRLPYEQYF	TGTGCCAGTTCAACTAGTGGGAGGCTTCCCTACGAGCAGTACTTC
TRBV10-3	.	TRBD1	TRBJ2-6	CAISAGTGPPSGANVLTF	TGTGCCATCAGTGCGGGGACAGGGCCACCGTCTGGGGCCAACGTCCTGACTTTC
TRBV14	.	.	TRBJ1-1	CASSQARGTEAFF	TGTGCCAGCAGCCAAGCACGGGGAACTGAAGCTTTCTTT
TRBV4-1	.	.	TRBJ2-1	CASSQDRGLASYNEQFF	TGCGCCAGCAGCCAAGATAGGGGATTGGCCTCCTACAATGAGCAGTTCTTC
TRBV27	.	.	TRBJ2-7	CASSFFGGGEQYF	TGTGCCAGCAGTTTTTTCGGGGGTGGAGAGCAGTACTTC
TRBV27	.	.	TRBJ1-2	CASRGTIRDGYTF	TGTGCCAGCAGGGGGACTATTCGGGATGGCTACACCTTC
TRBV27	once	.	TRBJ1-1	CASSPLPDTNTEAFF	TGTGCCAGCAGTCCCCTCCCGGACACGAACACTGAAGCTTTCTTT
TRBV7-9	.	.	TRBJ2-3	CASSSIDSRDGDTQYF	TGTGCCAGCAGCTCCATTGACAGCCGGGATGGAGATACGCAGTATTTT
TRBV7-2	.	.	TRBJ2-7	CASSLGPRLGSYEQYF	TGTGCCAGCAGCTTAGGTCCCAGGTTGGGCTCCTACGAGCAGTACTTC